This T cell receptor (beta chain) originates from a study of radiotherapy plus CTLA-4 blockade in lung cancer. This clone was counted between two and nine times. Clones were sequenced by immunoSEQ multiplex PCR, and TCRdb holds only the in-frame ones, with some missing. The data hold tens of thousands of clones, with around 87% observed a single time. CDR1 is MDHEN and CDR2 is SYDVKM in the germline V gene. The CDR3 runs to 11 residues. Trimming left V 6 bases short and J 5 bases short, with 4 bases between. The origin of this receptor is a human donor with non-small cell lung cancer that progressed on radiotherapy plus ipilimumab. The sequencing here drew on peripheral blood, taken from a patient treated with radiotherapy plus ipilimumab. The rearrangement uses TRBV28 and TRBJ1-4; D is ambiguous. As DNA, the CDR3 is TGTGCCAGCAGGTCGAATGAAAAACTGTTTTTT. Its translation is CASRSNEKLFF.